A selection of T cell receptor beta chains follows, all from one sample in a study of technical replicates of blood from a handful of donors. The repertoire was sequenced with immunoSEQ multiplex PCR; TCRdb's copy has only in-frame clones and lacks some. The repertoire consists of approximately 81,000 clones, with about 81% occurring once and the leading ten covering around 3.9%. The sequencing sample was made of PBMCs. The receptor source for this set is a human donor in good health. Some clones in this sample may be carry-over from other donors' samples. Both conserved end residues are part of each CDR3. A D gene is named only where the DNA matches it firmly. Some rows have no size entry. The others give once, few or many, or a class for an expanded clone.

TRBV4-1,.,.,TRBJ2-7,CASSTAPPSEQYF,TGCGCCAGCAGCACAGCACCTCCCTCCGAGCAGTACTTC
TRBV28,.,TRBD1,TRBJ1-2,CASSLRQGYGYTF,TGTGCCAGCAGTCTCCGACAGGGGTATGGCTACACCTTC
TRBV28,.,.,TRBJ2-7,CASTPHGGDYEQYF,TGTGCCAGCACCCCCCACGGGGGAGATTACGAGCAGTACTTC
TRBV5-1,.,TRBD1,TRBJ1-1,CASSLGDQTGVGEAFF,TGCGCCAGCAGCTTGGGGGACCAGACAGGGGTAGGTGAAGCTTTCTTT
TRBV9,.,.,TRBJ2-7,CASSAREGTSSYEQYF,TGTGCCAGCAGCGCCCGCGAGGGGACAAGCTCCTACGAGCAGTACTTC
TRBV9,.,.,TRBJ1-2,CASSVGPGRGAF,TGTGCCAGCAGCGTAGGCCCGGGCCGCGGGGCCTTC
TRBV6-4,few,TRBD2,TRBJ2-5,CASSPTTSGQETQYF,TGTGCCAGCAGCCCCACTACTAGCGGTCAAGAGACCCAGTACTTC
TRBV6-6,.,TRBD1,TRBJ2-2,CASTDAGTGNTGELFF,TGTGCCAGCACCGACGCCGGGACAGGGAACACCGGGGAGCTGTTTTTT
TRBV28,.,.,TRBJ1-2,CASTKADRNGYTF,TGTGCCAGCACAAAAGCTGACAGGAATGGCTACACCTTC
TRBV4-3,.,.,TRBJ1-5,CASSQDLSQPQHF,TGCGCCAGCAGCCAAGATCTGTCCCAGCCCCAGCATTTT
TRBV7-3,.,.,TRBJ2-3,CASSLNRATDTQYF,TGTGCCAGCAGCTTAAACAGGGCCACAGATACGCAGTATTTT
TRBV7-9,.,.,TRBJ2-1,CASSQQGMGSLEYEQFF,TGTGCCAGCAGTCAACAGGGAATGGGATCCCTTGAGTATGAGCAGTTCTTC
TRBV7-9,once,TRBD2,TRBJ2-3,CASSLGGGAADTQYF,TGTGCCAGCAGCCTCGGCGGGGGGGCCGCAGATACGCAGTATTTT
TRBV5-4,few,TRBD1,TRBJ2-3,CASSPDREDTQYF,TGTGCCAGCAGCCCGGACAGGGAAGATACGCAGTATTTT
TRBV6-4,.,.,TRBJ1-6,CASSDSRGFDSPLHF,TGTGCCAGCAGTGACTCGAGAGGGTTCGATTCACCCCTCCACTTT
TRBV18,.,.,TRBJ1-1,CASSPVAENTEAFF,TGTGCCAGCTCACCAGTGGCTGAGAACACTGAAGCTTTCTTT
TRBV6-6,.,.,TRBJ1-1,CASSTGHRLMNTEAFF,TGTGCCAGCAGCACAGGGCACCGTCTCATGAACACTGAAGCTTTCTTT
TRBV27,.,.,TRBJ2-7,CASSLRTKTYEQYF,TGTGCCAGCAGTTTACGGACAAAGACCTACGAGCAGTACTTC
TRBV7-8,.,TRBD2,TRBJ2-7,CASSLSAGEQYEQYF,TGTGCCAGCAGCTTATCAGCGGGGGAACAGTACGAGCAGTACTTC
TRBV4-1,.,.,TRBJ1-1,CASSLHEGNTEAFF,TGCGCCAGCAGCCTCCACGAGGGGAACACTGAAGCTTTCTTT
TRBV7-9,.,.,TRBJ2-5,CASSRPDSIQETQYF,TGTGCCAGCAGCCGGCCGGACAGCATTCAAGAGACCCAGTACTTC
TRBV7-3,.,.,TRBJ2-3,CASSIRTPDTQYF,TGTGCCAGCAGCATCCGGACACCAGATACGCAGTATTTT
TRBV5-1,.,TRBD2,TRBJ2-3,CASSLSGRPPTDTQYF,TGCGCCAGCAGCTTAAGCGGGAGGCCCCCCACAGATACGCAGTATTTT
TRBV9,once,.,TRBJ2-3,CASSVGRSGTTDTQYF,TGTGCCAGCAGCGTAGGGCGGAGTGGTACTACAGATACGCAGTATTTT
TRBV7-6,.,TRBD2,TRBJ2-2,CASSLAWRGGATGELFF,TGTGCCAGCAGCTTAGCTTGGCGGGGGGGTGCCACCGGGGAGCTGTTTTTT
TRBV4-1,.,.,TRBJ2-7,CASSARGVGYEQYF,TGCGCCAGCAGCGCCAGGGGGGTGGGCTACGAGCAGTACTTC
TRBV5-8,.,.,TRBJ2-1,CASSITSPYNEQFF,TGTGCCAGCAGTATAACTAGCCCCTACAATGAGCAGTTCTTC
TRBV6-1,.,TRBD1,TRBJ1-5,CASSAGTGDSYSNQPQHF,TGTGCCAGCAGTGCCGGGACAGGGGATTCCTATAGCAATCAGCCCCAGCATTTT
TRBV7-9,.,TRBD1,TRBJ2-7,CASSFTQGREQYF,TGTGCCAGCAGCTTTACACAGGGGCGGGAGCAGTACTTC
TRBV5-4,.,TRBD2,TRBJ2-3,CASSSSGGANTDTQYF,TGTGCCAGCAGCTCTAGCGGGGGGGCGAACACAGATACGCAGTATTTT
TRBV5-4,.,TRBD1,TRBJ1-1,CASSLQRGRVGEAFF,TGTGCCAGCAGCTTGCAAAGGGGGCGAGTTGGTGAAGCTTTCTTT
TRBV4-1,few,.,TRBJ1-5,CASSQARDSNQPQHF,TGCGCCAGCAGCCAAGCCCGGGATAGCAATCAGCCCCAGCATTTT
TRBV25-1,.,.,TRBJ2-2,CASSESGARTGELFF,TGTGCCAGCAGTGAATCAGGGGCGCGAACCGGGGAGCTGTTTTTT